This T cell receptor (beta chain) was observed in a study of cytomegalovirus exposure and HLA in healthy donors. Overall study results and limits: The tendency of first-cohort TCR clusters to co-occur in the 130 or so validation repertoires was identified by a subsequent analysis.

Clones were read by immunoSEQ multiplex PCR, and TCRdb kept only the in-frame ones, dropping some. This sample has hundreds of thousands of clones, with about 87% found just once. In regard to this clone: The antigen is undetermined.

The CDR3 runs to 15 residues. V shed 6 bases and J 7 bases; nucleotides not matched to a gene: 7. Germline CDR1 and CDR2: SNHLY and FYNNEI. The sample consisted of PBMCs. The clonotype comes from a man aged 18 to 35 in good health and CMV-seronegative. The genes are TRBV2 and TRBJ1-4; TRBD1 aligns across 11 bases. CDR3 coding DNA: TGTGCCAGCAGAGGACAGGGGGCTAGGGGTGAAAAACTGTTTTTT. Residues: CASRGQGARGEKLFF.